The 12 T cell receptor beta chains below were found in one sample sequenced in a study of long-term antiretroviral therapy in people with HIV. This was the immunoSEQ v3.0 assay at survey level. Sequenced by immunoSEQ multiplex PCR; TCRdb stores in-frame clones only, minus some. The table shows about 35,000 clones, with over 80% occurring only once. Source: unsorted PBMCs, taken 1 year after starting antiretroviral therapy. The receptors were sampled from a man younger than 30 with HIV.

The chain carries TRBV6-6 and TRBJ2-7; D ambiguous. Trimming cost V 2 bases and J 1 base, with 9 bases left between them. Germline CDR1 and CDR2: MNHNY and SVGAGI (reference sequence). The CDR3 contains 14 residues. The CDR3: CASSYAALSYEQYF. CDR3 in DNA: TGTGCCAGCAGTTACGCCGCACTTTCCTACGAGCAGTACTTC.

This chain joins TRBV28 and TRBJ1-5; D is undetermined. This CDR3 has 14 amino acids. Per the germline V gene, CDR1 is MDHEN and CDR2 is SYDVKM. Trimming left V 5 bases short and J 3 bases short, with 11 bases between. The CDR3 loop is CASSPNRVNQPQHF. The CDR3 coding sequence is TGTGCCAGCAGTCCTAACAGAGTCAATCAGCCCCAGCATTTT.

This clone was picked up one time. V is TRBV6-1 and J is TRBJ1-6; 7 nucleotides line up with TRBD1. The CDR3 is 14 residues long. V shed 6 bases, J shed 6 bases, and the junction held 5 bases outside the gene matches. The germline V gene has CDR1 MNHNS and CDR2 SASEGT. The CDR3 coding sequence is TGTGCCAGCAGGCCCGGGACAGTTAATTCACCCCTCCACTTT. Translating gives CASRPGTVNSPLHF.

This chain links TRBV5-5 with TRBJ2-7; D may be TRBD1 (6 bases). There are 15 residues in the CDR3. Trimming took off 1 base at V and 4 bases at J, with 15 bases between the two ends. From germline, CDR1 is SGHKS and CDR2 YYEKEE (reference sequence). The DNA for the CDR3 is TGTGCCAGCAGCTTGTATCCCAGGGGAGATTACGAGCAGTACTTC. Its translation: CASSLYPRGDYEQYF. Full variable domain (missing parts from reference TRBV5-5 and TRBJ2-7): DAGVTQSPTHLIKTRGQQVTLRCSPISGHKSVSWYQQVLGQGPQFIFQYYEKEERGRGNFPDRFSARQFPNYSSELNVNALLLGDSALYLCASSLYPRGDYEQYFGPGTRLTVT.

The genes are TRBV4-1 and TRBJ2-3; possible D gene TRBD2, 5 bases. Germline lookup yields CDR1 MGHRA and CDR2 YSYEKL. The CDR3 is 17 residues long. Trimming took off 1 base at V and 0 bases at J, with 14 bases between the two ends. This CDR3 is CASSQVNLASSTDTQYF. The CDR3 nucleotides read TGCGCCAGCAGCCAAGTTAACCTAGCTTCTAGCACAGATACGCAGTATTTT.

The CDR3 DNA reads TGTGCCAGCAGTTTATTAGGGTCTCATTTGGTCGGGGGGCCCTATGGCTACACCTTC. This gives the protein CASSLLGSHLVGGPYGYTF. This rearrangement joins TRBV27 to TRBJ1-2; a weak D match, TRBD1 (6 bases). The CDR3 runs 19 residues. CDR1 MNHEY and CDR2 SMNVEV come from the germline V gene (reference sequence). V was shortened by 1 base and J by 4 bases, with 25 bases between the two germline ends.

With respect to this clone: The junction shows a germline mismatch at one end, possibly a read error. This sample includes further DNA sequences coding for the same CDR3. The chain combines TRBV29-1 with TRBJ1-1; TRBD1 is a possible D gene (6 bases). The germline CDR1 and CDR2 sequences are SQVTM and ANQGSEA. This CDR3 spans 13 amino acids. For the CDR3, the DNA is TGTAGCCTCCGGACAGCAGGAAGGGTCGAAGCTTTCTTT. The encoded protein is CSLRTAGRVEAFF.

This chain joins TRBV7-9 and TRBJ2-7; D gene ambiguous. The CDR3 loop spans 16 amino acids. Germline CDR1 reads SEHNR; CDR2 reads FQNEAQ (reference sequence). V was shortened by 1 base and J by 1 base, with 14 bases between the two germline ends. The CDR3 is CASSLDSPTGSYEQYF. The CDR3 nucleotides are TGTGCCAGCAGCTTAGATTCCCCAACGGGTTCCTACGAGCAGTACTTC. The full variable domain, rest sourced from reference TRBV7-9 and TRBJ2-7, is DTGVSQNPRHKITKRGQNVTFRCDPISEHNRLYWYRQTLGQGPEFLTYFQNEAQLEKSRLLSDRFSAERPKGSFSTLEIQRTEQGDSAMYLCASSLDSPTGSYEQYFGPGTRLTVT.

CDR3: CASSLEVVSSYEQYF. CDR3 bases: TGTGCCAGCAGCTTAGAGGTCGTCAGCTCCTACGAGCAGTACTTC. The chain carries TRBV7-6 and TRBJ2-7, with D unresolved. Germline V gene data show CDR1 as SGHVS and CDR2 as FNYEAQ. V dropped 1 base and J dropped 0 bases, with 10 bases sitting between them. The CDR3 contains 15 residues.

The rearrangement uses TRBV5-4 and TRBJ2-7, with D unclear. The CDR3 runs to 15 residues. Trimming stripped 4 bases from V and 0 bases from J, with 14 bases between. Per germline, CDR1 SGHNT and CDR2 YYREEE (reference sequence). The CDR3: CASSPEGVSSYEQYF. The CDR3, as DNA: TGTGCCAGCAGCCCAGAAGGAGTTAGCTCCTACGAGCAGTACTTC. Supplemented by reference TRBV5-4 and TRBJ2-7, the full variable domain reads ETGVTQSPTHLIKTRGQQVTLRCSSQSGHNTVSWYQQALGQGPQFIFQYYREEENGRGNFPPRFSGLQFPNYSSELNVNALELDDSALYLCASSPEGVSSYEQYFGPGTRLTVT.

The chain employs TRBV28 and TRBJ2-1; no reliable D call. Trimming shortened V by 3 bases and J by 8 bases, and 11 bases separated the two germline ends. Per the germline V gene, CDR1 is MDHEN and CDR2 is SYDVKM. CDR3 length equals 13 residues. CDR3: CASSFLPGYEQFF. The CDR3 DNA reads TGTGCCAGCAGTTTCCTCCCCGGGTATGAGCAGTTCTTC.

The chain carries TRBV4-1 and TRBJ2-4; the D gene is possibly TRBD1 (5 bases). Germline values: CDR1 MGHRA, CDR2 YSYEKL. The CDR3 spans 15 residues. V dropped 1 base and J dropped 0 bases, with 7 bases sitting between them. CDR3 DNA: TGCGCCAGCAGCCAAGGACAGCTAGCCAAAAACATTCAGTACTTC. It yields the protein CASSQGQLAKNIQYF.